The sequence of this TCR beta chain was determined in a study of blood T cells in healthy people across ages (dated by TCRdb to 2015 to 2017). Regarding the study in general: In model experiments, roughly one uniquely barcoded TCR beta cDNA molecule per two T cells was captured by template switching. Using deep sequencing normalized with unique cDNA molecular identifiers, the study measured how TCR beta repertoire diversity changes with age. To avoid experimental bias, donors of different ages were spread randomly across the sequencing lanes. The study analyzed two additional independent replicas of 1 million unique cDNA reads from the same blood draw for two donors, one aged 18 to 29 and one aged 80 or older. The donors were split into four age groups: young (average about 15 years), middle-aged (roughly 39), aged (more than 55) and long-lived (over 75). Paper-wide results and their limitations: Compared with the aged group, more naive CD4+ T cells, fewer expanded clones and increased TCR diversity were shown by the long-lived group, suggesting age selection. Because profiling used bulk unsorted PBMCs, naive and antigen-experienced compartments could not be compared conclusively. There was a strong correlation between observed TCR beta diversity and the percentage of naive T cells measured by flow cytometry. Observed TCR beta diversity per million T cells fell roughly linearly with age, and a significant reduction was already apparent by age around 44. Because donor CMV infection status was unknown, age-related changes in expanded clonotypes were potentially confounded. Estimates of total diversity from one million sequenced T cells were regarded as lower bounds and underestimates.

This clonotype was recorded a few times. What this receptor recognizes is not known. Base quality data are lacking; no much larger clone is found one base away. Library creation used 5' RACE. TCRdb names Illumina HiSeq 2500 as the instrument used. A second 7 to 11 cycle PCR used a sample-barcoded 5' primer and a J-beta primer mix. A template-switch 5' adaptor carrying 12 random nucleotides introduced a unique molecular identifier onto each TCR beta cDNA molecule. Each sample yielded at least 2.5 million CDR3-containing paired-end reads. All of the RNA was converted into first-strand cDNA using the Mint cDNA synthesis kit, with a TRBC-specific oligonucleotide serving as the primer. After uracil-DNA glycosylase treatment, a first 18-cycle PCR used universal primers M1SS and BC2_uni_R on all cDNA. The paper's data handling went like this. For normalization, 1 million high-quality reads were randomly selected from each sample, with every read carrying a distinct molecular identifier. Reads sharing molecular identifiers were discarded rather than binned into consensus sequences. CDR3 identification, clonotype clustering and error correction used MiTCR with a Q25 quality threshold and the strictest error-elimination algorithm. A nonparametric unseen species model using Euler transformation provided a lower-bound estimate of total TCR beta diversity. TCRdb ran its own pipeline on the public reads, namely fastp trimming at Q25 and MiXCR clone calling, and kept in-frame beta chains. Every CDR3 protein is listed once, alongside the most common genes and DNA of its rows. TCRdb's processing, not the authors', yielded these V and J calls. Within this sample are 1.5 million or so distinct CDR3 sequences, with 42% of them counted one time only. In total, the top ten clones hold roughly 7.9% of the sample.

CDR1 and CDR2 are drawn from the germline V gene: SGHTA, FQGNSA. Measured from the cysteine to the phenylalanine, the CDR3 is 13 residues long. Kept here is only the CDR3 DNA, which spans 39 bases and is read in frame from base 1. Trimming costs V 4 bases and J 4 bases, and their ends lie 9 bases apart. The donors were around 39 Caucasian individuals from Russia, aged roughly 6 to 90 years, who were systemically healthy. Each donor gave 8 to 10 milliliters of peripheral blood, drawn into EDTA-treated Vacutainer tubes. PBMCs were isolated by Ficoll-Paque density-gradient centrifugation, with at least 6 million obtained per sample. Total RNA, at least 5 micrograms per sample, was extracted from PBMCs with Trizol reagent. For every donor, flow cytometry on a PBMC aliquot measured the percentage of naive CD45RAhigh/CD27high T cells.

The V and J segments used are TRBV7-2 and TRBJ2-3, with the D gene call left open. This receptor was taken from a young woman in good health. The source material was blood. CDR3 region: CASSWGFSDTQYF. DNA sequence: TGTGCCAGCAGCTGGGGTTTTTCAGATACGCAGTATTTT.